This TCR beta chain was recovered during a study of long-term antiretroviral therapy in people with HIV. The assay used was immunoSEQ (version v3.0), run at survey level. Sequencing used immunoSEQ multiplex PCR; TCRdb keeps in-frame clones, though not all of them. The data contain over 25,000 clones, about 95% of them seen just once; the ten biggest clones take up around 2%. The CDR3 totals 14 residues. V was pared by 1 base and J by 3 bases, with 10 bases between. The germline V gene has CDR1 SGHTA and CDR2 FQGNSA. The starting material was unsorted PBMCs, obtained roughly 6.9 years after starting antiretroviral therapy. The TCR comes from a man aged 25-40 years with HIV. The chain employs TRBV7-2 and TRBJ2-7, with unresolved D. The CDR3 loop reads CASSLVFGFYEQYF. CDR3 bases: TGTGCCAGCAGCTTAGTCTTCGGCTTCTACGAGCAGTACTTC.